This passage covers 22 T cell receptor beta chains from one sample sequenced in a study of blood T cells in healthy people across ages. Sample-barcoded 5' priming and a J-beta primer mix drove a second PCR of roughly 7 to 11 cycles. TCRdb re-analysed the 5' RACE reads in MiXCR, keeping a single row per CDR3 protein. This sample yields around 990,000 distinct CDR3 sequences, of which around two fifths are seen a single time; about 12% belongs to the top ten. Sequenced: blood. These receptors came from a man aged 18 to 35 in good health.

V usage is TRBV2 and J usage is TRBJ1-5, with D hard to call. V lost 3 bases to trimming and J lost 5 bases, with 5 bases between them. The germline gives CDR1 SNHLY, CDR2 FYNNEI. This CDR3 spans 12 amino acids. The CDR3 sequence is CASSDGYQPQHF. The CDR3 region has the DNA TGTGCCAGCAGTGACGGGTATCAGCCCCAGCATTTT.

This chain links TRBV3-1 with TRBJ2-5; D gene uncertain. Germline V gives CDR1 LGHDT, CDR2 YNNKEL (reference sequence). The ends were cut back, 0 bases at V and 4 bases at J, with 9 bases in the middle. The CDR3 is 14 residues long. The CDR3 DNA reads TGTGCCAGCAGCCAAGATCTTCGTCCAGAGACCCAGTACTTC. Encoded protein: CASSQDLRPETQYF.

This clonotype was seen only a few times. CDR3 amino acids: CSARDGTGTHQETQYF. DNA for the CDR3: TGCAGTGCTAGAGATGGGACAGGGACCCACCAAGAGACCCAGTACTTC. The gene calls are TRBV20-1 and TRBJ2-5; 9 nucleotides align to TRBD1. Germline CDR1 is DFQATT and CDR2 is SNEGSKA (reference sequence). The CDR3 consists of 16 residues. The J segment lost 0 bases and the V segment lost 0 bases, leaving 5 bases of the junction unmatched.

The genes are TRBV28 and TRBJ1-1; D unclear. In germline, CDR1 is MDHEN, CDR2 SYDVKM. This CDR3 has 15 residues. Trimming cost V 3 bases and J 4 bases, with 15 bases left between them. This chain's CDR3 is CASSFVGRTSTEAFF. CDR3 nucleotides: TGTGCCAGCAGTTTTGTGGGGAGAACGTCCACTGAAGCTTTCTTT. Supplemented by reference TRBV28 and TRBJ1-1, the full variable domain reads DVKVTQSSRYLVKRTGEKVFLECVQDMDHENMFWYRQDPGLGLRLIYFSYDVKMKEKGDIPEGYSVSREKKERFSLILESASTNQTSMYLCASSFVGRTSTEAFFGQGTRLTVV.

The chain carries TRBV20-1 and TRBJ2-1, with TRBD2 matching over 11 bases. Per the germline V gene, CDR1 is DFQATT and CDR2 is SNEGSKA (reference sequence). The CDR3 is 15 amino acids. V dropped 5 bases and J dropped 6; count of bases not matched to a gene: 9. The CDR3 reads CSAPYSGGAVNEQFF. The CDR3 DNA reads TGCAGTGCTCCCTATAGCGGGGGGGCGGTCAATGAGCAGTTCTTC.

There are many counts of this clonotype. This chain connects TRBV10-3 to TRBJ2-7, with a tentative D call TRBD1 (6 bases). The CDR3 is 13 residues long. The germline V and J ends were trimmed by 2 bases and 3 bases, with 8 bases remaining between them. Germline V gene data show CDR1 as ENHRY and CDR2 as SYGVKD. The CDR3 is CAISELDSYEQYF. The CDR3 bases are TGTGCCATCAGTGAGCTGGACAGCTACGAGCAGTACTTC.

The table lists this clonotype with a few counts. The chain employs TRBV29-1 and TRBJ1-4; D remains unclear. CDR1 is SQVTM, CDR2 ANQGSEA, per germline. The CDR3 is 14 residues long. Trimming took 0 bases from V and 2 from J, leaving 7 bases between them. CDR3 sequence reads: CSVEDVDTNEKLFF. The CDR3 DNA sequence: TGCAGCGTTGAAGATGTGGATACTAATGAAAAACTGTTTTTT. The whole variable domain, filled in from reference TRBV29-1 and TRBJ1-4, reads SAVISQKPSRDICQRGTSLTIQCQVDSQVTMMFWYRQQPGQSLTLIATANQGSEATYESGFVIDKFPISRPNLTFSTLTVSNMSPEDSSIYLCSVEDVDTNEKLFFGSGTQLSVL.

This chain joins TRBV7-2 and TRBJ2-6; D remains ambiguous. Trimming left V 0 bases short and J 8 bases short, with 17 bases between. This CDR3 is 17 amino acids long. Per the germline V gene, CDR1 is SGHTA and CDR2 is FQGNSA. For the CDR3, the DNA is TGTGCCAGCAGCTTAGCGGGTAGCCAGTCGACCTCCAACGTCCTGACTTTC. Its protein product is CASSLAGSQSTSNVLTF.

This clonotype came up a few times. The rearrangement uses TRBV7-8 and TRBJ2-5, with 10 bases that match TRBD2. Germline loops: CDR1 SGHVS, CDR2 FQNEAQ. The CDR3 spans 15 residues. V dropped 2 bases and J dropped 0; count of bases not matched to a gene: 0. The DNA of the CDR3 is TGTGCCAGCAGCTTACTAGCGGGGGACCAAGAGACCCAGTACTTC. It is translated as CASSLLAGDQETQYF.

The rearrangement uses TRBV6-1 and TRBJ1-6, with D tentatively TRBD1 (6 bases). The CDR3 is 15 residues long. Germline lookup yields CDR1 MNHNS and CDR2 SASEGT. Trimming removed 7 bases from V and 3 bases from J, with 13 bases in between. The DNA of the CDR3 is TGTGCCAGCAACACAGGGAGAGACTATAATTCACCCCTCCACTTT. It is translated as CASNTGRDYNSPLHF.

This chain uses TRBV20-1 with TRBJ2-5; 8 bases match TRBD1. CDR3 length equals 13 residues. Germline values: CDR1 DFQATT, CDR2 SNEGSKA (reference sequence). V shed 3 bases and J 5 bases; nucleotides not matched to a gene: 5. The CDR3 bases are TGCAGTGCTAGGACAGGGGCCGGGGAGACCCAGTACTTC. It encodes CSARTGAGETQYF.

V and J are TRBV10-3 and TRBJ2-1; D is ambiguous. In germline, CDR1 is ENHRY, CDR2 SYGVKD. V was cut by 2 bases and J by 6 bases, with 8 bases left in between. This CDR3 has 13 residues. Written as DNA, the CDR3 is TGTGCCATCAGTGAGGGGGTTCGCAATGAGCAGTTCTTC. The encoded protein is CAISEGVRNEQFF.

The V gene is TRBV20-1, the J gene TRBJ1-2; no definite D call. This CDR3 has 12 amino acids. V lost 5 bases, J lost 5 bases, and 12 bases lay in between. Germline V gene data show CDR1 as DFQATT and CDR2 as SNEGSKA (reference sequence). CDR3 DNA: TGCAGTGCTTCTACAGAAGTTTATGGCTACACCTTC. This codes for CSASTEVYGYTF.

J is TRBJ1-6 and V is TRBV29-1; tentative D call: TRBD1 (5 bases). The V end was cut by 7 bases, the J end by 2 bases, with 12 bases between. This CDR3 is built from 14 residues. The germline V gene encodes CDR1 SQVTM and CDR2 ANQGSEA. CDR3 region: CSASEGAYNSPLHF. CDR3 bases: TGCAGCGCTTCGGAAGGGGCCTATAATTCACCCCTCCACTTT.

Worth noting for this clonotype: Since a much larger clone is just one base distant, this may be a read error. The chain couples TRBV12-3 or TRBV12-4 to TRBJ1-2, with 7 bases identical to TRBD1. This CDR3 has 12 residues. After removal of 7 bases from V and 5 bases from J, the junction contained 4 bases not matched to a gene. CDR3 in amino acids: CASIGTAYGYTF. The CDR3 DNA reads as TGTGCCAGCATCGGGACAGCTTATGGCTACACCTTC.

The DNA for the CDR3 is TGTGCCAGCTCACGAAGCAGGTCCACTAATGAAAAACTGTTTTTT. Residues: CASSRSRSTNEKLFF. The chain carries TRBV18 and TRBJ1-4; D remains ambiguous. The CDR3 consists of 15 residues. In germline, CDR1 is KGHSH, CDR2 LQKENI. Trimming cost V 4 bases and J 2 bases, with 11 bases left between them.

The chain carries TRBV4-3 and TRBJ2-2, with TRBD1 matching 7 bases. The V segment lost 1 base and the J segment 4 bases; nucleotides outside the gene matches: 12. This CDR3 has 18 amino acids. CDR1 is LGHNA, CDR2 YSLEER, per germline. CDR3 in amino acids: CASSQGRQGTIRTGELFF. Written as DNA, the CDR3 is TGCGCCAGCAGCCAAGGGAGACAGGGAACGATTCGCACCGGGGAGCTGTTTTTT.

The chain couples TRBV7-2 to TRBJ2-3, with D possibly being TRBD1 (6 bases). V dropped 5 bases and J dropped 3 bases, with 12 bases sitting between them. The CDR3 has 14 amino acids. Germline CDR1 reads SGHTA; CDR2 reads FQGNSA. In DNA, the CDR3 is TGTGCCAGCAGCGTCAAGGGGGAGACAGATACGCAGTATTTT. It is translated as CASSVKGETDTQYF.

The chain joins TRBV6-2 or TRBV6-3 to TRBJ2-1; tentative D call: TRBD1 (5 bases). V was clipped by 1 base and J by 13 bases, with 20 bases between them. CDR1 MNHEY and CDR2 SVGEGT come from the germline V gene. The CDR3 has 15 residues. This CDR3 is CASSYFSRAQETQFF. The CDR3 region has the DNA TGTGCCAGCAGTTACTTCTCCAGGGCCCAAGAGACCCAGTTCTTC.

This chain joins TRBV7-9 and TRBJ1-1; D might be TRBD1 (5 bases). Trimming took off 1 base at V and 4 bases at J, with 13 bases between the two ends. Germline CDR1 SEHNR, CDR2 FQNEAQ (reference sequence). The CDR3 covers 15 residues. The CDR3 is CASSLGGGSGTEAFF. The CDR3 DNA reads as TGTGCCAGCAGCTTAGGTGGGGGAAGTGGCACTGAAGCTTTCTTT.

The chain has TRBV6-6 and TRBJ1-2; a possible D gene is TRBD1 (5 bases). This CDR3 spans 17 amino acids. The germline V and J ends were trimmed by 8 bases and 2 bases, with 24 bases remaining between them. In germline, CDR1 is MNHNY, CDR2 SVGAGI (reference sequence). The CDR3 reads CASHTTRGAGSNYGYTF. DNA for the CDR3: TGTGCCAGCCACACTACGCGGGGCGCAGGGTCGAACTATGGCTACACCTTC.

The CDR3 bases are TGCGCCAGCAGCCAGGAAAGAACTAGCGGGGGGGCGTATGAGCAGTTCTTC. This codes for CASSQERTSGGAYEQFF. V is TRBV4-1 and J is TRBJ2-1; TRBD2 matches at 13 bases. Germline V gene data show CDR1 as MGHRA and CDR2 as YSYEKL. The CDR3 loop spans 17 amino acids. The V gene end was trimmed by 3 bases and the J gene end by 8 bases; junction bases not matched to a gene: 10.